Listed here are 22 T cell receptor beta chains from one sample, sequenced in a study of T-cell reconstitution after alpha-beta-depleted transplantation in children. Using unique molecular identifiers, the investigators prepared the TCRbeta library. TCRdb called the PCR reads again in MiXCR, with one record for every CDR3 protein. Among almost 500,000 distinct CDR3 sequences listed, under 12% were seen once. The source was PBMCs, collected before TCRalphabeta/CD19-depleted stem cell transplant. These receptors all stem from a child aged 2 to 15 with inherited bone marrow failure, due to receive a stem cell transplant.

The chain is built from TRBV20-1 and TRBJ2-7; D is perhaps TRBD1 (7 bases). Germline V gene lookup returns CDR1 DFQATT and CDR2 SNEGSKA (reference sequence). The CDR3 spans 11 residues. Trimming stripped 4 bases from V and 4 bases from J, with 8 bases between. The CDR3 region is CSATGGYEQYF. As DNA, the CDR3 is TGCAGTGCTACAGGGGGGTACGAGCAGTACTTC.

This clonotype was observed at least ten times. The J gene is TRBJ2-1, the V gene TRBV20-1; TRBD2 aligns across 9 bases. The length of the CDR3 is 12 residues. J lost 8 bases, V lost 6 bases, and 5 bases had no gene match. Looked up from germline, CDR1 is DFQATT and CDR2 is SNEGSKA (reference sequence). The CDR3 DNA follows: TGCAGTGCCACCTTAGCGGGAGATGAGCAGTTCTTC. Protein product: CSATLAGDEQFF.

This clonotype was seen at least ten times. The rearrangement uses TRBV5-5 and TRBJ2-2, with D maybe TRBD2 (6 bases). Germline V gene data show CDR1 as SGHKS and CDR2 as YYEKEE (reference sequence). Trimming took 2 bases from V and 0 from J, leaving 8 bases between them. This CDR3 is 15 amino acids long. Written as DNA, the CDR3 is TGTGCCAGCAGCTTCGTAGCGGCGAACACCGGGGAGCTGTTTTTT. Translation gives CASSFVAANTGELFF.

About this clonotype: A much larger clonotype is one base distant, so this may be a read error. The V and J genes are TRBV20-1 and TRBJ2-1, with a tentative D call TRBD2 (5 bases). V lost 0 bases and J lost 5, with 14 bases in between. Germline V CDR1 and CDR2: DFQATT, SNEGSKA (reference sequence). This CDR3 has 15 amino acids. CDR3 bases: TGCAGTGCTAGAGATGCAGTTAGCGACCACAATGAGCAGTTCTTC. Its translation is CSARDAVSDHNEQFF.

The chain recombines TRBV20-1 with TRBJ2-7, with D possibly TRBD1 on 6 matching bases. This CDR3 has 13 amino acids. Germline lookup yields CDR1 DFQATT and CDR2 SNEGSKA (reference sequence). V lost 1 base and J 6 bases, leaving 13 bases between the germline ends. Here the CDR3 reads CSARGQTGREQYF. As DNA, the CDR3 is TGCAGTGCTAGAGGTCAAACAGGGCGCGAGCAGTACTTC.

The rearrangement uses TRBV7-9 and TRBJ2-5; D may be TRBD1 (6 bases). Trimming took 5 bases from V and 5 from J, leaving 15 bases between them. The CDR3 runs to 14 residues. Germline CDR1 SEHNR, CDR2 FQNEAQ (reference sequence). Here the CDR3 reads CASSRDRIEETQYF. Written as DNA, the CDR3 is TGTGCCAGCAGCCGCGACAGGATAGAGGAGACCCAGTACTTC.

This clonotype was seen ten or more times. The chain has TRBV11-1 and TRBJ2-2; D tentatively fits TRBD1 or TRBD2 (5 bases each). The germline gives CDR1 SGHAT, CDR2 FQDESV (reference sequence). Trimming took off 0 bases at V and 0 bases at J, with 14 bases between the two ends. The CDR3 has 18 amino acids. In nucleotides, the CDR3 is TGTGCCAGCAGCTTAGCCCGGGGCTACCCTCCGAACACCGGGGAGCTGTTTTTT. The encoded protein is CASSLARGYPPNTGELFF.

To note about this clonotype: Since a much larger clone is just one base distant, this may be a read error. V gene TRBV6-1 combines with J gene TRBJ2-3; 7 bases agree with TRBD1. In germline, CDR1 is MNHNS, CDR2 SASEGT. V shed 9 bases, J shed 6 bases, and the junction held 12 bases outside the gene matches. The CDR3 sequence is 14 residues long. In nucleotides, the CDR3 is TGTGCCAGAACGGCATACAGGGGCGGGGATACGCAGTATTTT. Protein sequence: CARTAYRGGDTQYF.

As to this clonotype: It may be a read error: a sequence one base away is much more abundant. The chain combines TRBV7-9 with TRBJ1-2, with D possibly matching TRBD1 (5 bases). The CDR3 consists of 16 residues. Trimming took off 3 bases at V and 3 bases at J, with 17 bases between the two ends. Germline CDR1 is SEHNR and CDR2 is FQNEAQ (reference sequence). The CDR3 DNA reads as TGTGCCAGCAGCTTCCGGGACGGCCCATATGACTATGGCTACACCTTC. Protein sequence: CASSFRDGPYDYGYTF. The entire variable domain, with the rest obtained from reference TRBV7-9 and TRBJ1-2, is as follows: DTGVSQNPRHKITKRGQNVTFRCDPISEHNRLYWYRQTLGQGPEFLTYFQNEAQLEKSRLLSDRFSAERPKGSFSTLEIQRTEQGDSAMYLCASSFRDGPYDYGYTFGSGTRLTVV.

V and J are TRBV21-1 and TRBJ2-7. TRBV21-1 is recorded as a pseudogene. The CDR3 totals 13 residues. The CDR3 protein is CASSKVQFYERYF. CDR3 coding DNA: TGTGCCAGCAGCAAAGTACAGTTCTACGAGCGGTACTTC.

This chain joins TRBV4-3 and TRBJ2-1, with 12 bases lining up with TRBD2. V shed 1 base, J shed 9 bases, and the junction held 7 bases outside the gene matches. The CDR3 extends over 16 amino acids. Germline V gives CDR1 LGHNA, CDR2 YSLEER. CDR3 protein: CASSQARLAGVSEQFF. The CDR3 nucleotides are TGCGCCAGCAGCCAAGCAAGACTAGCGGGAGTCAGTGAGCAGTTCTTC.

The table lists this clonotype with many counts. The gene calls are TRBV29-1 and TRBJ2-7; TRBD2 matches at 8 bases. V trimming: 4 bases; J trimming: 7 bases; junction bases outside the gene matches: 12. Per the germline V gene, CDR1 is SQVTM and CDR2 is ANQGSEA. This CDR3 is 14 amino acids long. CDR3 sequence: CSVGESAGVGEQYF. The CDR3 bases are TGCAGCGTTGGGGAATCAGCGGGAGTAGGTGAGCAGTACTTC.

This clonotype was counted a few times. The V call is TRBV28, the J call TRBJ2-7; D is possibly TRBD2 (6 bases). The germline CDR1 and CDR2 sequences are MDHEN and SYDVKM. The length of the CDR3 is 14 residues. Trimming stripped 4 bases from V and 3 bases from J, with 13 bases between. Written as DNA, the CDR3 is TGTGCCAGCAGTTCCCCGGGACTGGGCTACGAGCAGTACTTC. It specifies CASSSPGLGYEQYF.

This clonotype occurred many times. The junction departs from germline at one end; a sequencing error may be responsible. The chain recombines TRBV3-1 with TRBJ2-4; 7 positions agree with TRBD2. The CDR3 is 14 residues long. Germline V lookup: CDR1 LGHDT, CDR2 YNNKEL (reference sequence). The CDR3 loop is CASSPPGGGDPRDF. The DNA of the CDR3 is TGTGCCAGCAGCCCGCCGGGGGGAGGCGACCCAAGGGACTTC.

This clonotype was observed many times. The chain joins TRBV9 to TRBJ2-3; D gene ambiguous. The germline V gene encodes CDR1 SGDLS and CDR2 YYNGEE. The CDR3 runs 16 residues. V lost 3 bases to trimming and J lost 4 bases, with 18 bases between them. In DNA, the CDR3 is TGTGCCAGCAGCGCCCGAAACAACACCTCATCAGATACGCAGTATTTT. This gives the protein CASSARNNTSSDTQYF.

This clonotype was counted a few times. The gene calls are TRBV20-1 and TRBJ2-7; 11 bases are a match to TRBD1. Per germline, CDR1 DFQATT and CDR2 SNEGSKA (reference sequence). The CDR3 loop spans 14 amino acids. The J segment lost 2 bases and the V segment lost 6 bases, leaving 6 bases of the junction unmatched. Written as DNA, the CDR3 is TGCAGTGCCCCCCGGGACAGGGGGGCCTACGAGCAGTACTTC. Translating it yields CSAPRDRGAYEQYF.

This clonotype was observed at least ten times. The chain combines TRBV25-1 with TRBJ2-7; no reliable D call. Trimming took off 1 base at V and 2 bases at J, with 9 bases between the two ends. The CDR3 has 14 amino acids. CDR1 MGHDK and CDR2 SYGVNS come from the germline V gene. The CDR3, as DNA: TGTGCCAGCAGTGAATTACTGGGAACCTACGAGCAGTACTTC. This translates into CASSELLGTYEQYF.

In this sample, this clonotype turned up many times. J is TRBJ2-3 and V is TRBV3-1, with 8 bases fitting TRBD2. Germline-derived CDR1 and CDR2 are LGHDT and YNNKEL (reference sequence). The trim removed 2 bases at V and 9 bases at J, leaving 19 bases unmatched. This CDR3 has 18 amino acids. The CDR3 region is CASSQPTSGSETLGTQYF. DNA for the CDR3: TGTGCCAGCAGCCAACCAACCAGCGGGAGCGAGACCCTAGGGACGCAGTATTTT.

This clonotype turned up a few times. CDR3 sequence reads: CASSAKYYLGQGGDTQYF. The DNA of the CDR3 is TGTGCCAGCAGCGCCAAATATTACCTGGGACAGGGAGGAGATACGCAGTATTTT. The chain employs TRBV28 and TRBJ2-3; TRBD1 matches at 9 bases. The CDR3 is made up of 18 amino acids. V was pared by 6 bases and J by 5 bases, with 18 bases of the junction left unmatched. In germline, CDR1 is MDHEN, CDR2 SYDVKM.

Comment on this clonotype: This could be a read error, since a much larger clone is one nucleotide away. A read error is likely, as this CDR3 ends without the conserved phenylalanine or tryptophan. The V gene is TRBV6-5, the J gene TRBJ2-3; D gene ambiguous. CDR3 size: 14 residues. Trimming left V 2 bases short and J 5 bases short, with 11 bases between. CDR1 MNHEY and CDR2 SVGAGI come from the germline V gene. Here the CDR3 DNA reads TGTGCCAGCAGTTACCCGGACGGTGGAGATACGCAGTATTCT. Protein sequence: CASSYPDGGDTQYS.

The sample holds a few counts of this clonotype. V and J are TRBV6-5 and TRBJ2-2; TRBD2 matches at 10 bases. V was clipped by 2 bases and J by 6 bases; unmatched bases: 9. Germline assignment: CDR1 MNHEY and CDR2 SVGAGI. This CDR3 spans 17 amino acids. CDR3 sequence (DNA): TGTGCCAGCAGTTACACCATACGACTAGCGGGTCCCGGGGAGCTGTTTTTT. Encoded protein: CASSYTIRLAGPGELFF.

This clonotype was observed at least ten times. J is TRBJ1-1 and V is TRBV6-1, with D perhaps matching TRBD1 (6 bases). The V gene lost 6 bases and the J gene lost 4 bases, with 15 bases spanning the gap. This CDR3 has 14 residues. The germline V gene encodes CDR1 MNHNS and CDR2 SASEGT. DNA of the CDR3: TGTGCCAGCAGGGACTACGGAGGGGGCACTGAAGCTTTCTTT. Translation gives CASRDYGGGTEAFF.